A single sample is the source of the 23 T cell receptor beta chains below, sequenced in a study of T cells after yellow fever vaccination. In TCRdb, the 5' RACE reads were re-called with MiXCR into one record per CDR3 protein. The sample lists 20,000 to 25,000 distinct CDR3 sequences, approximately 3.2% occurring once. This specimen was PBMCs, either bulk or a sorted T-cell subset (CD4+, CD8+, memory, or dextramer-sorted; not recorded which), taken 35 to 50 days after the first yellow fever vaccination. These receptors came from a man aged 18 to 29 who received the YFV17D yellow fever vaccine.

In its sample, this clonotype was seen many times. This chain links TRBV7-3 with TRBJ1-6; the match to TRBD1 covers 7 bases. V was clipped by 0 bases and J by 8 bases; unmatched bases: 1. Germline-derived CDR1 and CDR2 are SGHTA and FQGTGA. The CDR3 sequence is 14 residues long. The CDR3 DNA reads TGTGCCAGCAGCTTAACCAGGGGGGATTCACCCCTCCACTTT. This codes for CASSLTRGDSPLHF.

This clonotype was seen ten or more times. The chain combines TRBV30 with TRBJ2-1, with D uncertain. Germline V gene data show CDR1 as GTSNPN and CDR2 as SVGIG (reference sequence). V lost 3 bases to trimming and J lost 0 bases, with 12 bases between them. CDR3 length: 15 residues. DNA for the CDR3: TGTGCCTGGAGACCCCTGGCGATCTCCTACAATGAGCAGTTCTTC. It yields the protein CAWRPLAISYNEQFF.

By share, this clonotype ranks as medium-sized. The V call is TRBV29-1, the J call TRBJ2-3; unclear D gene. The CDR3 is 14 amino acids. V lost 5 bases to trimming and J lost 2 bases, with 14 bases between them. Per the germline V gene, CDR1 is SQVTM and CDR2 is ANQGSEA. The DNA for the CDR3 is TGCAGCGTTATTACCCGACCGCTCACAGATACGCAGTATTTT. Its protein is CSVITRPLTDTQYF.

The sample holds many counts of this clonotype. V usage is TRBV5-4 and J usage is TRBJ2-1; perhaps TRBD2 as D (6 bases). The germline V gene encodes CDR1 SGHNT and CDR2 YYREEE (reference sequence). The V and J ends lost 4 bases and 4 bases respectively, with 12 bases between them. The CDR3 is 14 amino acids. The CDR3 protein is CASSGGPPYNEQFF. In DNA, the CDR3 is TGTGCCAGCAGCGGAGGGCCACCTTACAATGAGCAGTTCTTC.

This clonotype was recorded many times. The chain carries TRBV7-6 and TRBJ2-3; 7 bases are a match to TRBD2. The CDR3 is 16 residues long. The germline V gene has CDR1 SGHVS and CDR2 FNYEAQ. Trimming at V came to 5 bases and at J to 1 base, leaving 9 bases not matched to a gene. This CDR3 reads CASSPRYTSGTDTQYF. The CDR3 nucleotides read TGTGCCAGCAGCCCGAGGTATACTAGCGGCACAGATACGCAGTATTTT. Supplemented by reference TRBV7-6 and TRBJ2-3, the full variable domain reads GAGVSQSPRYKVTKRGQDVALRCDPISGHVSLYWYRQALGQGPEFLTYFNYEAQQDKSGLPNDRFSAERPEGSISTLTIQRTEQRDSAMYRCASSPRYTSGTDTQYFGPGTRLTVL.

This clonotype occurred many times. The chain employs TRBV7-3 and TRBJ1-6; tentatively, D is TRBD1 (6 bases). V dropped 4 bases and J dropped 14 bases, with 15 bases sitting between them. CDR1 and CDR2 (germline): SGHTA, FQGTGA. The CDR3 totals 13 residues. The CDR3 coding sequence is TGTGCCAGCAGCTCCCGACAGGATACCACCCTCCACTTT. Translation: CASSSRQDTTLHF. The full variable domain, its missing parts supplied by reference TRBV7-3 and TRBJ1-6, is GAGVSQTPSNKVTEKGKYVELRCDPISGHTALYWYRQSLGQGPEFLIYFQGTGAADDSGLPNDRFFAVRPEGSVSTLKIQRTERGDSAVYLCASSSRQDTTLHFGNGTRLTVT.

This clonotype was counted many times. The CDR3 sequence is CASSPSVGGVAEAFF. CDR3 bases: TGTGCCAGCTCACCATCTGTGGGGGGCGTCGCTGAAGCTTTCTTT. The chain has TRBV18 and TRBJ1-1; the D gene is possibly TRBD1 (6 bases). Germline lookup yields CDR1 KGHSH and CDR2 LQKENI. Trimming took 2 bases from V and 6 from J, leaving 16 bases between them. The CDR3 has 15 amino acids.

This clonotype was detected ten times or more. The gene calls are TRBV24-1 and TRBJ2-5; D tentatively reads TRBD1 or TRBD2 (6 bases each). V lost 2 bases to trimming and J lost 5 bases, with 11 bases between them. The CDR3 spans 14 residues. The germline CDR1 and CDR2 sequences are KGHDR and SFDVKD. Here the CDR3 DNA reads TGTGCCACCAGTGATTGGGGGGACAAGGAGACCCAGTACTTC. Amino acid sequence: CATSDWGDKETQYF.

There are many counts of this clonotype. The chain has TRBV7-3 and TRBJ1-6; 10 bases are shared with TRBD1. The germline gives CDR1 SGHTA, CDR2 FQGTGA. The CDR3 is 15 amino acids. After removal of 4 bases from V and 10 bases from J, the junction contained 7 bases not matched to a gene. CDR3 in amino acids: CASSSVGQGTSPLHF. In DNA form, the CDR3 reads TGTGCCAGCAGCTCAGTGGGACAGGGGACCTCACCCCTCCACTTT.

This clonotype was counted at least ten times. The chain has TRBV5-1 and TRBJ1-6; the D gene is possibly TRBD1 (6 bases). Germline V gene data show CDR1 as SGHRS and CDR2 as YFSETQ. This CDR3 has 15 residues. V shed 3 bases and J shed 7 bases, with 14 bases lying between them. For the CDR3, the DNA is TGCGCCAGCAGCTCTATGACAGGAGAGAATTCACCCCTCCACTTT. Its protein is CASSSMTGENSPLHF.

This clonotype was recorded many times. The chain combines TRBV5-5 with TRBJ1-4; TRBD1 is a possible D gene (5 bases). Germline lookup yields CDR1 SGHKS and CDR2 YYEKEE (reference sequence). V lost 1 base, J lost 5 bases, and 9 bases lay in between. This CDR3 region has 14 residues. The CDR3 reads CASSLTRQNEKLFF. CDR3 in DNA: TGTGCCAGCAGCTTGACCCGACAGAATGAAAAACTGTTTTTT.

This clonotype was counted many times. The CDR3, as DNA: TGCAGTGCTAGTGAGACTAGCAACATTCAGTACTTC. It is translated as CSASETSNIQYF. The genes are TRBV20-1 and TRBJ2-4; 7 bases are a match to TRBD2. Trimming removed 3 bases from V and 7 bases from J; junction bases left unmatched: 3. CDR1 is DFQATT and CDR2 is SNEGSKA in the germline V gene (reference sequence). CDR3 length: 12 amino acids.

This clonotype was picked up many times. This chain connects TRBV2 to TRBJ1-1, with D possibly being TRBD1 (6 bases). Germline CDR1 reads SNHLY; CDR2 reads FYNNEI. Trimming cost V 10 bases and J 3 bases, with 21 bases left between them. CDR3 length: 15 residues. CDR3 loop: CATKVDGRGYTEAFF. The CDR3 coding sequence is TGTGCCACCAAAGTAGACGGAAGGGGGTACACTGAAGCTTTCTTT.

V is TRBV27 and J is TRBJ1-1; 7 nucleotides match TRBD1. CDR1 is MNHEY, CDR2 SMNVEV, per germline (reference sequence). The CDR3 runs 12 residues. Trimming cost V 8 bases and J 12 bases; bases outside gene matches: 12. The CDR3 nucleotides are TGTGCCAGCTTCTTCCCAGGGGGTAGGTCTTTCTTT. This sequence encodes CASFFPGGRSFF.

This clonotype was counted many times. As DNA, the CDR3 is TGTGCCAGCAGCATGATTACGTCCGGGACCTACGAGCAGTACTTC. Residues: CASSMITSGTYEQYF. The chain carries TRBV5-5 and TRBJ2-7; a weak D match, TRBD2 (5 bases). The CDR3 consists of 15 residues. V was trimmed by 4 bases and J by 2 bases, leaving 16 bases between them. In germline, CDR1 is SGHKS, CDR2 YYEKEE (reference sequence).

This clonotype was seen repeatedly, ten times or more. The chain is built from TRBV7-2 and TRBJ1-6; maybe TRBD1 (5 bases). This CDR3 has 15 amino acids. The germline V and J ends were trimmed by 1 base and 9 bases, with 13 bases remaining between them. The germline gives CDR1 SGHTA, CDR2 FQGNSA. The CDR3 nucleotides are TGTGCCAGCAGCTTAGTACGCCAGGGAAGTTCACCCCTCCACTTT. Translated, it gives CASSLVRQGSSPLHF.

This clonotype was seen many times. The chain recombines TRBV20-1 with TRBJ2-5, with D possibly TRBD2 on 7 matching bases. This CDR3 is 12 amino acids long. V lost 4 bases and J 6 bases, leaving 12 bases between the germline ends. Germline-derived CDR1 and CDR2 are DFQATT and SNEGSKA (reference sequence). The CDR3 DNA reads as TGCAGTGCTAAGGGGGGGGATAAGACCCAGTACTTC. This translates into CSAKGGDKTQYF.

This clonotype was counted ten times or more. CDR3 sequence reads: CSAMNLGLASGETQYF. CDR3 in DNA: TGCAGTGCGATGAACCTTGGACTAGCTTCGGGGGAGACCCAGTACTTC. This chain uses TRBV20-1 with TRBJ2-5; 8 bases fit TRBD2. V shed 6 bases, J shed 5 bases, and the junction held 17 bases outside the gene matches. There are 16 residues in the CDR3. Germline lookup yields CDR1 DFQATT and CDR2 SNEGSKA (reference sequence).

This clonotype occurred many times. The V gene is TRBV4-3, the J gene TRBJ2-5, with D tentatively TRBD1 or TRBD2 (5 bases each). With 0 bases removed from V and 4 bases from J, the gap between germline ends came to 12 bases. The CDR3 extends over 15 amino acids. The germline CDR1 and CDR2 sequences are LGHNA and YSLEER. The DNA for the CDR3 is TGCGCCAGCAGCCAAGATTCGGGGCGGGTAGAGACCCAGTACTTC. This sequence encodes CASSQDSGRVETQYF.

This clonotype was detected many times. The rearrangement links TRBV5-1 to TRBJ1-2; D not certain. In germline, CDR1 is SGHRS, CDR2 YFSETQ. Trimming took 0 bases from V and 4 from J, leaving 16 bases between them. CDR3 size: 16 residues. CDR3 residues: CASSLGFGGSGYGYTF. Written as DNA, the CDR3 is TGCGCCAGCAGCTTGGGTTTTGGAGGGTCAGGCTATGGCTACACCTTC.

The sample holds many counts of this clonotype. The V and J genes are TRBV6-6 and TRBJ2-3; no clear D gene. CDR1 is MNHNY, CDR2 SVGAGI, per germline (reference sequence). This CDR3 spans 12 amino acids. The V end was cut by 11 bases, the J end by 2 bases, with 11 bases between. CDR3 in amino acids: CAAARYTDTQYF. The DNA of the CDR3 is TGTGCCGCGGCGCGGTACACAGATACGCAGTATTTT.

This clonotype has ten or more counts. V is TRBV7-2 and J is TRBJ1-2; D perhaps matches TRBD1 (5 bases). CDR3 length equals 14 residues. Germline CDR1 reads SGHTA; CDR2 reads FQGNSA. V was clipped by 6 bases and J by 3 bases, with 14 bases between them. The CDR3 here is CASRPPGGYYGYTF. CDR3 sequence (DNA): TGTGCCAGCAGACCCCCCGGGGGTTACTATGGCTACACCTTC.

In this sample, this clonotype turned up many times. This chain joins TRBV7-2 and TRBJ2-2, with 8 bases identical to TRBD2. Germline V gene data show CDR1 as SGHTA and CDR2 as FQGNSA. This CDR3 spans 17 amino acids. The V segment lost 6 bases and the J segment 2 bases; nucleotides outside the gene matches: 11. The CDR3 sequence is CASRPIGTRPNTGELFF. The DNA of the CDR3 is TGTGCCAGCAGGCCGATAGGGACTAGACCAAACACCGGGGAGCTGTTTTTT.